The 12 T cell receptor beta chains reported below all come from one sample, sequenced in a study of STAT3 mutations in large granular lymphocyte leukemia. These TCRs are of unknown antigen specificity. Only in-frame clones appear in the TCRdb table, and some are missing; sequencing was by immunoSEQ multiplex PCR. The table shows around 30,000 clones, with more than 75% occurring only once. Study-wide results and caveats: Every T-LGLL patient had at least one immunodominant TCRbeta clonotype.

Sequenced input: peripheral blood mononuclear cells. These TCRs come from a man aged 55-75 years with T-cell large granular lymphocyte leukemia. Some clones in this sample may be carry-over from other donors' samples.

The CDR3 region has the DNA TGTGCCAGCAGCTTGGACATGGGGGAGCAGTACTTC. The encoded protein is CASSLDMGEQYF. V usage is TRBV2 and J usage is TRBJ2-7, with D perhaps TRBD1 (5 bases). V was pared by 6 bases and J by 7 bases, with 13 bases between. CDR1 SNHLY and CDR2 FYNNEI come from the germline V gene. This CDR3 contains 12 residues. Combining the CDR3 with reference TRBV2 and TRBJ2-7 gives the whole variable domain EPEVTQTPSHQVTQMGQEVILRCVPISNHLYFYWYRQILGQKVEFLVSFYNNEISEKSEIFDDQFSVERPDGSNFTLKIRSTKLEDSAMYFCASSLDMGEQYFGPGTRLTVT.

The chain links TRBV27 to TRBJ2-1, with a tentative D call TRBD2 (5 bases). The CDR3 length is 14 residues. V lost 6 bases and J lost 9, with 18 bases in between. Germline V gene lookup returns CDR1 MNHEY and CDR2 SMNVEV (reference sequence). Written as DNA, the CDR3 is TGTGCCAGCAGGGCGGGTACTTCATTTAGTGAGCAGTTCTTC. Protein product: CASRAGTSFSEQFF.

The genes are TRBV13 and TRBJ2-1, with D unclear. The length of the CDR3 is 13 residues. Trimming stripped 5 bases from V and 5 bases from J, with 10 bases between. Germline lookup yields CDR1 PRHDT and CDR2 FYEKMQ (reference sequence). The chain's CDR3 is CASSPRTDNEQFF. The CDR3 nucleotides are TGTGCCAGCAGCCCCCGAACCGACAATGAGCAGTTCTTC.

The rearrangement links TRBV4-3 to TRBJ1-6, with D unclear. V lost 0 bases, J lost 0 bases, and 9 bases lay in between. This CDR3 is built from 17 residues. The germline CDR1 and CDR2 sequences are LGHNA and YSLEER. The CDR3 reads CASSQDLGGSYNSPLHF. In DNA, the CDR3 is TGCGCCAGCAGCCAAGATCTCGGAGGCTCCTATAATTCACCCCTCCACTTT.

The chain recombines TRBV14 with TRBJ1-2; the D gene is possibly TRBD1 (6 bases). The germline V and J ends were trimmed by 4 bases and 8 bases, with 14 bases remaining between them. CDR3 length: 13 amino acids. The germline V gene encodes CDR1 SGHDN and CDR2 FVKESK. This CDR3 is CASSPKQGSGYTF. In nucleotides, the CDR3 is TGTGCCAGCAGCCCCAAACAGGGAAGCGGCTACACCTTC.

The rearrangement links TRBV6-6 to TRBJ1-4; 11 nucleotides match TRBD1. In germline, CDR1 is MNHNY, CDR2 SVGAGI (reference sequence). This CDR3 contains 16 residues. Trimming cost V 7 bases and J 5 bases; bases outside gene matches: 9. The CDR3 region has the DNA TGTGCCAGCACCTTGGGACAGGGGGTTGTCAATGAAAAACTGTTTTTT. Protein product: CASTLGQGVVNEKLFF.

The chain recombines TRBV5-1 with TRBJ2-1; 9 positions agree with TRBD2. J gave up 7 bases and V 0 bases, and 5 bases lay outside the gene matches. Germline assignment: CDR1 SGHRS and CDR2 YFSETQ. The CDR3 totals 15 residues. CDR3 region: CASSLVLAGQNEQFF. CDR3 sequence (DNA): TGCGCCAGCAGCTTGGTTCTAGCGGGACAGAATGAGCAGTTCTTC.

The chain couples TRBV14 to TRBJ2-5; D gene unclear. CDR3 length: 14 residues. Per germline, CDR1 SGHDN and CDR2 FVKESK. V dropped 2 bases and J dropped 7 bases, with 14 bases sitting between them. The CDR3 DNA reads TGTGCCAGCAGCCAACAAACCGCGCTGGGGACCCAGTACTTC. It translates to CASSQQTALGTQYF. Combining the CDR3 with reference TRBV14 and TRBJ2-5 gives the whole variable domain EAGVTQFPSHSVIEKGQTVTLRCDPISGHDNLYWYRRVMGKEIKFLLHFVKESKQDESGMPNNRFLAERTGGTYSTLKVQPAELEDSGVYFCASSQQTALGTQYFGPGTRLLVL.

This clone appeared a single time. V is TRBV5-1 and J is TRBJ1-4, with D possibly TRBD1 on 6 matching bases. The germline V and J ends were trimmed by 6 bases and 0 bases, with 12 bases remaining between them. Germline CDR1 reads SGHRS; CDR2 reads YFSETQ. This CDR3 contains 15 residues. The CDR3 is CASNLGTSTNEKLFF. CDR3 DNA: TGCGCCAGCAACCTTGGGACATCAACTAATGAAAAACTGTTTTTT.

The gene calls are TRBV30 and TRBJ1-3; TRBD1 agrees at 7 bases. Germline values: CDR1 GTSNPN, CDR2 SVGIG (reference sequence). The trim removed 2 bases at V and 3 bases at J, leaving 4 bases unmatched. This CDR3 has 14 amino acids. The CDR3 bases are TGTGCCTGGAGTAAGGGGGCAGGTGGAAACACCATATATTTT. Protein sequence: CAWSKGAGGNTIYF.

The CDR3 reads CASSPPGGQGSYGYTF. Written as DNA, the CDR3 is TGTGCCAGCAGCCCCCCGGGTGGGCAGGGGAGCTATGGCTACACCTTC. The chain links TRBV7-9 to TRBJ1-2; D is perhaps TRBD1 (6 bases). Trimming stripped 5 bases from V and 4 bases from J, with 20 bases between. The CDR3 is made up of 16 amino acids. The germline V gene has CDR1 SEHNR and CDR2 FQNEAQ (reference sequence).

CDR3 nucleotide sequence: TGTGCCAGCAGCTCGCAGGGGGCTTACGAGCAGTACTTC. Protein product: CASSSQGAYEQYF. The chain joins TRBV7-2 to TRBJ2-7; 8 positions agree with TRBD1. V dropped 4 bases and J dropped 4; count of bases not matched to a gene: 3. Looked up from germline, CDR1 is SGHTA and CDR2 is FQGNSA. This CDR3 is built from 13 residues.